Shown below are 12 T cell receptor beta chains from a single sample sequenced in a study of blood T cell repertoires in COVID-19. The method was immunoSEQ multiplex PCR; TCRdb's version includes in-frame clones alone and lacks a portion of them. The profile covers approximately 170,000 clones, with about four fifths appearing a single time and 2.5% to 3% taken by the ten largest. The material sequenced was peripheral blood. Source of these receptors: a woman older than 75 with COVID-19, enrolled during active disease.

The V gene is TRBV9, the J gene TRBJ1-2; TRBD1 aligns across 8 bases. The germline CDR1 and CDR2 sequences are SGDLS and YYNGEE. This CDR3 contains 15 residues. J lost 8 bases, V lost 3 bases, and 12 bases had no gene match. The CDR3 sequence: CASSGDRPYYYGYTF. The CDR3 DNA follows: TGTGCCAGCAGCGGGGACAGGCCTTACTATTACGGCTACACCTTC.

This chain joins TRBV7-9 and TRBJ1-6; 9 bases fit TRBD1. The germline V gene encodes CDR1 SEHNR and CDR2 FQNEAQ (reference sequence). This CDR3 has 17 amino acids. The trim removed 5 bases at V and 7 bases at J, leaving 12 bases unmatched. The DNA for the CDR3 is TGTGCCAGCAGCCCCAGGGACAGGGCTGTCTGGAATTCACCCCTCCACTTT. It is translated as CASSPRDRAVWNSPLHF.

The chain has TRBV30 and TRBJ1-2, with TRBD1 matching over 10 bases. Germline V gives CDR1 GTSNPN, CDR2 SVGIG (reference sequence). CDR3 size: 17 residues. Germline trimming cut 5 bases from V and 8 bases from J; bases unmatched to any gene: 20. The CDR3 here is CAWAVSPGQGRGRGYTF. CDR3 nucleotide sequence: TGTGCCTGGGCGGTTTCTCCGGGACAGGGGAGGGGTCGCGGCTACACCTTC.

The V call is TRBV6-5, the J call TRBJ2-7; 7 bases match TRBD1. Per germline, CDR1 MNHEY and CDR2 SVGAGI. This CDR3 has 13 amino acids. As DNA, the CDR3 is TGTCTAGTCCTAGGGGGCCGCTCCTACGAGCAGTACTTC. The encoded protein is CLVLGGRSYEQYF.

This rearrangement joins TRBV30 to TRBJ1-1; possibly TRBD1 for D (5 bases). The CDR3 sequence is 13 residues long. V lost 0 bases and J 9 bases, leaving 14 bases between the germline ends. Looked up from germline, CDR1 is GTSNPN and CDR2 is SVGIG (reference sequence). The CDR3 region is CAWSVAWGGKAFF. DNA for the CDR3: TGTGCCTGGAGTGTCGCCTGGGGGGGGAAAGCTTTCTTT. Together with reference TRBV30 and TRBJ1-1, the CDR3 gives the full variable domain: SQTIHQWPATLVQPVGSPLSLECTVEGTSNPNLYWYRQAAGRGLQLLFYSVGIGQISSEVPQNLSASRPQDRQFILSSKKLLLSDSGFYLCAWSVAWGGKAFFGQGTRLTVV.

The rearrangement uses TRBV12-3 or TRBV12-4 and TRBJ2-1; D is unclear. Trimming removed 5 bases from V and 3 bases from J, with 8 bases in between. CDR3 length: 13 amino acids. CDR3 in DNA: TGTGCCAGCAGTCTGAACAACTACAATGAGCAGTTCTTC. Amino acids: CASSLNNYNEQFF.

The genes are TRBV19 and TRBJ1-1, with D unclear. Germline V lookup: CDR1 LNHDA, CDR2 SQIVND (reference sequence). The CDR3 covers 14 residues. Deletions cut 3 bases from V and 1 base from J, with 9 bases between. CDR3 sequence (DNA): TGTGCCAGTAGTATGGGCCAGCCGAACACTGAAGCTTTCTTT. Translation gives CASSMGQPNTEAFF.

V is TRBV3-1 (or the pseudogene TRBV3-2) and J is TRBJ2-1; a possible D gene is TRBD1 (6 bases). V gave up 0 bases and J gave up 10 bases, with 10 bases separating them. The CDR3 is made up of 13 amino acids. Germline V gives CDR1 LGHDT, CDR2 YNNKEL (reference sequence). The CDR3 DNA follows: TGTGCCAGCAGCCAAGACAGGGGTTGGGAGCAGTTCTTC. The encoded protein is CASSQDRGWEQFF.

The chain has TRBV11-2 and TRBJ2-1, with TRBD1 identical over 8 bases. This CDR3 has 13 amino acids. The junction had 5 bases not matched to a gene; V was cut back by 6 bases and J by 7 bases. In germline, CDR1 is SGHAT, CDR2 FQNNGV. The CDR3 nucleotides read TGTGCCAGCAGTTTGGACAGGGCGAATGAGCAGTTCTTC. Its translation: CASSLDRANEQFF.

The chain links TRBV13 to TRBJ2-3, with 7 positions matching TRBD1. V lost 6 bases, J lost 2 bases, and 8 bases stayed unmatched. The germline CDR1 and CDR2 sequences are PRHDT and FYEKMQ (reference sequence). The CDR3 length is 15 residues. CDR3 DNA sequence: TGTGCCAGCAGAAAGACAGGGTCCCCCACAGATACGCAGTATTTT. Translated, it gives CASRKTGSPTDTQYF.

The chain couples TRBV5-1 to TRBJ2-5, with 10 nucleotides matching TRBD1. The V segment lost 0 bases and the J segment 5 bases; nucleotides outside the gene matches: 4. CDR1 is SGHRS and CDR2 is YFSETQ in the germline V gene. The CDR3 covers 15 residues. The CDR3 reads CASSLDGTGVETQYF. In nucleotides, the CDR3 is TGCGCCAGCAGCTTGGACGGGACAGGGGTTGAGACCCAGTACTTC.

With respect to this clone: Other DNA variants within this sample encode the same CDR3. This chain joins TRBV5-1 and TRBJ2-3, with 8 bases lining up with TRBD1. The CDR3 runs to 13 residues. CDR1 is SGHRS, CDR2 YFSETQ, per germline. Unmatched junction bases numbered 2, after V lost 2 bases and J lost 6 bases. The CDR3 is CASSLGQGDTQYF. As DNA, the CDR3 is TGCGCCAGCAGCTTAGGACAGGGCGATACGCAGTATTTT. Combining the CDR3 with reference TRBV5-1 and TRBJ2-3 gives the whole variable domain KAGVTQTPRYLIKTRGQQVTLSCSPISGHRSVSWYQQTPGQGLQFLFEYFSETQRNKGNFPGRFSGRQFSNSRSEMNVSTLELGDSALYLCASSLGQGDTQYFGPGTRLTVL.